This entry features one T cell receptor (beta chain) sequence. This entry comes from a study of control samples from healthy donors and cancer patients. Clones were sequenced by immunoSEQ multiplex PCR, and TCRdb holds only the in-frame ones, with some missing. The data show about 96,000 clones, 93% seen once. The sample consisted of blood. This clonotype was obtained from a man aged 18 to 29 in good health.

Here the CDR3 DNA reads TGTGCCAGCAGTTTCGAACCGAACACTGAAGCTTTCTTT. Translation gives CASSFEPNTEAFF. The chain combines TRBV6-5 with TRBJ1-1; D ambiguous. V lost 4 bases, J lost 1 base, and 7 bases lay in between. The CDR3 covers 13 residues. Germline V gene sequence: CDR1 MNHEY, CDR2 SVGAGI.